This T cell receptor (beta chain) is from a study of blood T cell repertoires in COVID-19. TCRdb's table, derived via immunoSEQ multiplex PCR, lists solely in-frame clones and lacks some. The profile shows about 93,000 clones, 75% to 90% of them singletons. Remarks on this clone: The sample carries other DNA sequences with the same CDR3.

Germline CDR1 reads SGHTA; CDR2 reads FQGNSA. Trimming took off 1 base at V and 0 bases at J, with 5 bases between the two ends. This CDR3 spans 14 amino acids. The chain has TRBV7-2 and TRBJ2-3; D not certain. Input material: peripheral blood. This receptor was taken from a woman older than 75 with acute or convalescent COVID-19. This CDR3 is CASSLGLSTDTQYF. CDR3 in DNA: TGTGCCAGCAGCTTAGGGCTGAGCACAGATACGCAGTATTTT.